A single sample is the source of the 8 T cell receptor beta chains below, sequenced in a study of blood T cell repertoires in COVID-19 (TCRdb year 2020). Libraries were made using the immunoSEQ multiplex PCR assay. Imported from immuneACCESS, the table was reduced by TCRdb to in-frame sequences with V and J called. These copies leave out some clones; in studies compared against another copy, an unresolved V gene accounts for under half, and the cause of the remainder is not known. The sample profile shows under 200,000 clones; 85% to 95% of them were found once. 0.53% of the sample is taken by the ten largest. Sequencing used peripheral blood. These receptor sequences come from a man aged 50 or older with acute or convalescent COVID-19.

The J gene is TRBJ1-6, the V gene TRBV6-4; D uncertain. This CDR3 is 13 amino acids long. The germline V gene encodes CDR1 MRHNA and CDR2 SNTAGT. V lost 3 bases and J lost 10, with 10 bases in between. The CDR3, as DNA: TGTGCCAGCAGTGAAACAGCCATGTCACCCCTCCACTTT. Encoded protein: CASSETAMSPLHF.

The chain employs TRBV5-6 and TRBJ2-3, with 12 bases that match TRBD2. CDR1 is SGHDT and CDR2 is YYEEEE in the germline V gene. This CDR3 region has 18 residues. With V trimmed by 0 bases and J by 3 bases, 8 bases remained unmatched. The chain's CDR3 is CASSLVGLAGGRTDTQYF. CDR3 DNA: TGTGCCAGCAGCTTGGTTGGGCTAGCGGGAGGGCGAACAGATACGCAGTATTTT.

V usage is TRBV7-9 and J usage is TRBJ1-1, with 7 bases lining up with TRBD1. The CDR3 has 15 residues. The germline CDR1 and CDR2 sequences are SEHNR and FQNEAQ (reference sequence). V gave up 4 bases and J gave up 3 bases; unmatched junction bases: 8. CDR3 region: CASSSPRQGYTEAFF. CDR3 nucleotides: TGTGCCAGCAGCTCCCCGCGACAGGGATACACTGAAGCTTTCTTT.

This chain joins TRBV3-1 (or the pseudogene TRBV3-2) and TRBJ1-2, with 12 positions matching TRBD1. The CDR3 sequence is 20 residues long. The germline gives CDR1 LGHDT, CDR2 YNNKEL (reference sequence). J was trimmed by 4 bases and V by 0 bases; bases with no gene match: 15. CDR3 in amino acids: CASSQEGTAGQGAKGYGYTF. The CDR3 nucleotides are TGTGCCAGCAGCCAAGAAGGGACCGCGGGACAGGGGGCGAAGGGCTATGGCTACACCTTC.

This chain connects TRBV7-2 to TRBJ2-1, with D possibly being TRBD2 (5 bases). The CDR3 has 13 residues. Trimming stripped 4 bases from V and 5 bases from J, with 9 bases between. Germline CDR1 is SGHTA and CDR2 is FQGNSA. CDR3 in amino acids: CASSSDLNNEQFF. In DNA, the CDR3 is TGTGCCAGCAGCTCGGACTTGAACAATGAGCAGTTCTTC.

On this clone: Other DNA sequences within the sample encode an identical CDR3. The chain joins TRBV20-1 to TRBJ2-7, with a tentative D call TRBD1 (5 bases). V shed 1 base and J shed 5 bases, with 6 bases lying between them. This CDR3 is 11 amino acids long. Germline V gene data show CDR1 as DFQATT and CDR2 as SNEGSKA (reference sequence). The CDR3 DNA reads as TGCAGTGCTAGAGCAGGGCACGAGCAGTACGTC. As protein: CSARAGHEQYV.

This rearrangement joins TRBV19 to TRBJ2-6; 7 positions agree with TRBD1. Trimming cost V 4 bases and J 2 bases; bases outside gene matches: 2. The CDR3 consists of 15 residues. Germline lookup yields CDR1 LNHDA and CDR2 SQIVND (reference sequence). CDR3 nucleotide sequence: TGTGCCAGTAGTAGAGGGGGCGCTGGGGCCAACGTCCTGACTTTC. Its translation is CASSRGGAGANVLTF.

This clone has just a few counts. This sequence joins TRBV19 and TRBJ1-4; 7 bases match TRBD1. The CDR3 is 13 amino acids. Germline V gene lookup returns CDR1 LNHDA and CDR2 SQIVND (reference sequence). J lost 7 bases, V lost 5 bases, and 4 bases had no gene match. CDR3 loop: CASSVQGIEKLFF. The CDR3 DNA is TGTGCCAGTAGTGTACAGGGGATTGAAAAACTGTTTTTT.